The rows below give T cell receptor beta chains drawn from one sample of a study of T-cell reconstitution after alpha-beta-depleted transplantation in children. Via MiXCR, TCRdb re-called the PCR reads, giving one row per CDR3 protein. The sample lists roughly 500,000 distinct CDR3 sequences; 15% to 20% were seen once. This specimen consisted of PBMCs from the stem cell graft donor, obtained from the stem cell graft. The receptor source for this set is a human donor who donated a stem cell graft to a child with acute lymphoblastic leukemia. CDR3s include the opening cysteine and the closing phenylalanine or tryptophan. A D gene is named only where the DNA matches it firmly. The size field is filled for only some rows; it gives once, few, many or a size class.

d_gene: .
v_gene: TRBV7-2
j_gene: TRBJ1-4
abundance: .
CDR3nt: TGTGCCAGCAGCCCCGTGTGGGAAGGATTACCTAATGAAAAACTGTTTTTT
CDR3aa: CASSPVWEGLPNEKLFF

d_gene: .
v_gene: TRBV4-1
j_gene: TRBJ1-2
abundance: .
CDR3nt: TGCGCCAGCAGCCAAGATCTCGGCAACTATGGCTACACCTTC
CDR3aa: CASSQDLGNYGYTF

d_gene: TRBD2
v_gene: TRBV18
j_gene: TRBJ2-3
abundance: .
CDR3nt: TGTGCCAGCTCACCCGTTCTAGCGGGAGCGGGGACAGATACGCAGTATTTT
CDR3aa: CASSPVLAGAGTDTQYF

d_gene: TRBD1
v_gene: TRBV10-3
j_gene: TRBJ2-7
abundance: .
CDR3nt: TGTGCCATCAGTGGAGGGGTCTGGGACAGCGCTCCCATAACCTACGAGCAGTACTTC
CDR3aa: CAISGGVWDSAPITYEQYF

d_gene: .
v_gene: TRBV24-1
j_gene: TRBJ2-1
abundance: .
CDR3nt: TGTGCCACCAGTGATTTGGGCTTCTCCTACAATGAGCAGTTCTTC
CDR3aa: CATSDLGFSYNEQFF

d_gene: .
v_gene: TRBV2
j_gene: TRBJ2-7
abundance: .
CDR3nt: TGTGCCAGCTGCCGCCGGGGAAGCGTCGAGCAGTACTTC
CDR3aa: CASCRRGSVEQYF

d_gene: .
v_gene: TRBV7-3
j_gene: TRBJ2-2
abundance: .
CDR3nt: TGTGCCAGCAGCCCCCCTCTGAACACCGGGGAGCTGTTTTTT
CDR3aa: CASSPPLNTGELFF

d_gene: .
v_gene: TRBV29-1
j_gene: TRBJ1-1
abundance: .
CDR3nt: TGCAGCGTTGTCGTCAGGAACACTGAAGCTTTCTTT
CDR3aa: CSVVVRNTEAFF

d_gene: .
v_gene: TRBV20-1
j_gene: TRBJ1-2
abundance: few
CDR3nt: TGCAGTGCCCGACTCTATGGCTACACCTTC
CDR3aa: CSARLYGYTF

d_gene: .
v_gene: TRBV3-1
j_gene: TRBJ2-7
abundance: .
CDR3nt: TGTGCCAGCAGCCTTAGCTGGGACCTGAATTCCTACGAGCAGTACTTC
CDR3aa: CASSLSWDLNSYEQYF

d_gene: TRBD2
v_gene: TRBV7-9
j_gene: TRBJ2-2
abundance: few
CDR3nt: TGTGCCAGCAGCTCCCCTGGGACTAGCCGGACCGGGGAGCTGTTTTTT
CDR3aa: CASSSPGTSRTGELFF

d_gene: TRBD1
v_gene: TRBV6-1
j_gene: TRBJ2-6
abundance: .
CDR3nt: TGTGCCAGCAGTCGGTCGACAGGGTACGCCAACGTCCTGACTTTC
CDR3aa: CASSRSTGYANVLTF

d_gene: .
v_gene: TRBV18
j_gene: TRBJ1-4
abundance: .
CDR3nt: TGTGCCAGCTCACCAGGGTTTCTCGAAAAACTGTTTTTT
CDR3aa: CASSPGFLEKLFF

d_gene: TRBD1
v_gene: TRBV5-1
j_gene: TRBJ1-2
abundance: few
CDR3nt: TGCGCCAGCAGCCCAGACCGGCAGGGGGACTATGGCTACACCTTC
CDR3aa: CASSPDRQGDYGYTF

d_gene: TRBD2
v_gene: TRBV19
j_gene: TRBJ2-1
abundance: few
CDR3nt: TGTGCCAGTAGTCCCCTAGCGGGATCGGAGCAGTTCTTC
CDR3aa: CASSPLAGSEQFF

d_gene: TRBD1
v_gene: TRBV12-3/TRBV12-4
j_gene: TRBJ2-3
abundance: many
CDR3nt: TGTGCCAGCAGTCCTGGACAGGGGTCAGATACGCAGTATTTT
CDR3aa: CASSPGQGSDTQYF

d_gene: .
v_gene: TRBV20-1
j_gene: TRBJ1-1
abundance: few
CDR3nt: TGCAGTGCTAGAGCGGGCGGTTCCTACACTGAAGCTTTCTTT
CDR3aa: CSARAGGSYTEAFF

d_gene: .
v_gene: TRBV9
j_gene: TRBJ2-3
abundance: few
CDR3nt: TGTGCCAGCAGCTCCCGGTTCGGGACAGATACGCAGTATTTT
CDR3aa: CASSSRFGTDTQYF

d_gene: TRBD2
v_gene: TRBV25-1
j_gene: TRBJ2-7
abundance: .
CDR3nt: TGTGCCAGCAGTGTTACGGGACTAGCGGGAAACGGGCAGTACTTC
CDR3aa: CASSVTGLAGNGQYF

d_gene: TRBD2
v_gene: TRBV7-6
j_gene: TRBJ2-7
abundance: .
CDR3nt: TGTGCCAGCAGCTTTACTAGCGGGAGTCGTAAGCAGTACTTC
CDR3aa: CASSFTSGSRKQYF

d_gene: TRBD2
v_gene: TRBV20-1
j_gene: TRBJ2-5
abundance: many
CDR3nt: TGCAGTGCCCCCGGGACTAGCGGGGCAGAGACCCAGTACTTC
CDR3aa: CSAPGTSGAETQYF

d_gene: .
v_gene: TRBV7-9
j_gene: TRBJ1-6
abundance: few
CDR3nt: TGTGCCAGCAGCTTACCAGGCTATAATTCACCCCTCCACTTT
CDR3aa: CASSLPGYNSPLHF

d_gene: TRBD2
v_gene: TRBV7-7
j_gene: TRBJ2-7
abundance: .
CDR3nt: TGTGCCAGCAGCTCGTGGCGGACTAGCGCGCGACTATACGAGCAGTACTTC
CDR3aa: CASSSWRTSARLYEQYF

d_gene: TRBD1
v_gene: TRBV5-6
j_gene: TRBJ2-1
abundance: .
CDR3nt: TGTGCCAGCAGCTCCCTCGGACAGGGTTCCTCCTACAATGAGCAGTTCTTC
CDR3aa: CASSSLGQGSSYNEQFF

d_gene: TRBD1
v_gene: TRBV2
j_gene: TRBJ1-2
abundance: .
CDR3nt: TGTGCCAGCAGTGGGGACAGGGGGCTTTTTGGCTACACCTTC
CDR3aa: CASSGDRGLFGYTF

d_gene: .
v_gene: TRBV12-3/TRBV12-4
j_gene: TRBJ1-6
abundance: few
CDR3nt: TGTGCCAGCAGTGCGCCGGGACAAAATTCACCCCTCCACTTT
CDR3aa: CASSAPGQNSPLHF

d_gene: .
v_gene: TRBV7-8
j_gene: TRBJ1-2
abundance: .
CDR3nt: TGTGCCAGCAGCTTAGCGGGGGCTGGGGGGGATGGCTACACCTTC
CDR3aa: CASSLAGAGGDGYTF

d_gene: .
v_gene: TRBV3-1
j_gene: TRBJ2-7
abundance: .
CDR3nt: TGTGCCACCAGCCAAGGCCTACTTAAGAGCTCCTACGAGCAGTACTTC
CDR3aa: CATSQGLLKSSYEQYF

d_gene: .
v_gene: TRBV20-1
j_gene: TRBJ1-2
abundance: .
CDR3nt: TGCAGTGCTATCGGGATACATGGCTACACCTTC
CDR3aa: CSAIGIHGYTF